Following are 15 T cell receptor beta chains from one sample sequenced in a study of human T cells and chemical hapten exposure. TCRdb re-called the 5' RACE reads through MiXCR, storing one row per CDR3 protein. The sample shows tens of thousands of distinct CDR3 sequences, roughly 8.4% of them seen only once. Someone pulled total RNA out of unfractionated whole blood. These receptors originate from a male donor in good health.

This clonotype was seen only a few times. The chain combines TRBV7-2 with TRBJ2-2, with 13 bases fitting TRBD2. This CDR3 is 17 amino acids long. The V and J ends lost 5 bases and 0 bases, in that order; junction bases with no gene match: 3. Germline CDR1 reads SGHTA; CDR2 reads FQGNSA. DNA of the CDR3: TGTGCCAGCAGCACCGGGACTAGCGGGGCGAACACCGGGGAGCTGTTTTTT. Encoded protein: CASSTGTSGANTGELFF.

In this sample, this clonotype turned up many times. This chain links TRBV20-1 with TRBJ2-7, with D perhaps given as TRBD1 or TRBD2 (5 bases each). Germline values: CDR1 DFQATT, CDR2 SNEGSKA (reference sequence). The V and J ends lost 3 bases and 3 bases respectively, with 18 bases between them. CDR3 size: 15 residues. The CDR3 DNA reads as TGCAGTGCTAGTTTTCCGGGACCGCCGAACTACGAGCAGTACTTC. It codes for CSASFPGPPNYEQYF.

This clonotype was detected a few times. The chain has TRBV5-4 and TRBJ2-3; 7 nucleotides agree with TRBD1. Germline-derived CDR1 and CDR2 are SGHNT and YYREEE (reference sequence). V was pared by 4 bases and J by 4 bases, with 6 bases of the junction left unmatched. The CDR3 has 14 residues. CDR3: CASSRATGADTQYF. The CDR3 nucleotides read TGTGCCAGCAGCCGAGCTACAGGGGCAGATACGCAGTATTTT.

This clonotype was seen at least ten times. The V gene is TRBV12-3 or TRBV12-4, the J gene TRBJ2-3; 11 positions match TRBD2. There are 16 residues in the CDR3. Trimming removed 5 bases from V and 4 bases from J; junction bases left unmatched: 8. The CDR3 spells CASSVTLAGAPDTQYF. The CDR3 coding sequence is TGTGCCAGCAGTGTCACACTAGCGGGAGCTCCAGATACGCAGTATTTT.

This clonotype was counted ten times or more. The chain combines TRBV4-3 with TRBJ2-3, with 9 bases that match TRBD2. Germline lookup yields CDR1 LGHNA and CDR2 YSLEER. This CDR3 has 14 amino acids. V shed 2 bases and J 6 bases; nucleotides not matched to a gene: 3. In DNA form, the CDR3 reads TGCGCCAGCAGCCAACGGCGGGGGGGTGATACGCAGTATTTT. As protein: CASSQRRGGDTQYF.

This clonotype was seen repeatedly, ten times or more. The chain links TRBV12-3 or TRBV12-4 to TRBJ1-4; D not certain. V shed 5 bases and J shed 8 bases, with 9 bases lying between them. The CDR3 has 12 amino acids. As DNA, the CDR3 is TGTGCCAGCAGTGGCACAAGAGAAAAACTGTTTTTT. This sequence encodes CASSGTREKLFF.

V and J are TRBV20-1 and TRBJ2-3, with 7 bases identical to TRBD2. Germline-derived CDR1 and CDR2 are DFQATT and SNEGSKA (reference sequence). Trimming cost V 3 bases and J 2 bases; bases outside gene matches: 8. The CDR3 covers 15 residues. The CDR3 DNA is TGCAGTGCTAGGGCGCTAGCGGAGATCACAGATACGCAGTATTTT. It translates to CSARALAEITDTQYF.

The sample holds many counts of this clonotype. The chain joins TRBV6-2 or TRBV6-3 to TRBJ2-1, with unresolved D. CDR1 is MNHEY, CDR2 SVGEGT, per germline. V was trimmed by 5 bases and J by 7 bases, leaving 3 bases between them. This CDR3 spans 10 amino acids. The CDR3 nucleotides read TGTGCCAGCAGTAAGAATGAGCAGTTCTTC. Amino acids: CASSKNEQFF.

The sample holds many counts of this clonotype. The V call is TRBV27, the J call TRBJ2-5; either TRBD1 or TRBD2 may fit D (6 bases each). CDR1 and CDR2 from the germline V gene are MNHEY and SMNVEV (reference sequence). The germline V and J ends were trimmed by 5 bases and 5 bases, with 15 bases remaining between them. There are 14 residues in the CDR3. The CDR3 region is CASSISQGGETQYF. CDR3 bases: TGTGCCAGCAGTATCTCACAGGGAGGTGAGACCCAGTACTTC.

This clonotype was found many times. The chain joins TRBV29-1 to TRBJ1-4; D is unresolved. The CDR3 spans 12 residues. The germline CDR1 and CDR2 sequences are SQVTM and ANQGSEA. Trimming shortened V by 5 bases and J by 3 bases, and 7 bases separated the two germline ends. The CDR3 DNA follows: TGCAGCGTTCAGGCGGCTAATGAAAAACTGTTTTTT. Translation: CSVQAANEKLFF.

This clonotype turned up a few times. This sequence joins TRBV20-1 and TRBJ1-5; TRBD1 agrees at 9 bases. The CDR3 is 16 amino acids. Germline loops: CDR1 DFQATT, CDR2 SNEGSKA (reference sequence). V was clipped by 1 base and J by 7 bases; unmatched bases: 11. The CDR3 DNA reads TGCAGTGCTAGAGTATACGGGGACAGGGTATGGCAGCCCCAGCATTTT. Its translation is CSARVYGDRVWQPQHF.

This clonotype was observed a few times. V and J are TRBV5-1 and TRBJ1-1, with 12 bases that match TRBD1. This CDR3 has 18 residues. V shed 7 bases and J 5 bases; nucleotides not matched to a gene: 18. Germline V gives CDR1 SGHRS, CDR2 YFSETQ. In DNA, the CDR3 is TGCGCCAGCCGCCCCTGGGGGGACAGGGGGCGCGGGAATACTGAAGCTTTCTTT. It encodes CASRPWGDRGRGNTEAFF.

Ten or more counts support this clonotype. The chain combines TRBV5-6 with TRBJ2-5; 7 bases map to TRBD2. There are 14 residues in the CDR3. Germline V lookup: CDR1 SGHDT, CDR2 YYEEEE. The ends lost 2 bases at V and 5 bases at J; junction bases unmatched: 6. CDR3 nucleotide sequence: TGTGCCAGCAGCTTATCTCGGCGGGAGGAGACCCAGTACTTC. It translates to CASSLSRREETQYF. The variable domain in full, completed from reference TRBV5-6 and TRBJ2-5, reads DAGVTQSPTHLIKTRGQQVTLRCSPKSGHDTVSWYQQALGQGPQFIFQYYEEEERQRGNFPDRFSGHQFPNYSSELNVNALLLGDSALYLCASSLSRREETQYFGPGTRLLVL.

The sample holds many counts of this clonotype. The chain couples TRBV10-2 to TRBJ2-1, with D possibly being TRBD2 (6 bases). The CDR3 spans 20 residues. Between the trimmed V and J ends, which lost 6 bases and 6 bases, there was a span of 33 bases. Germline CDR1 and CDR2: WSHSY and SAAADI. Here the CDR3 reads CASRELGTDAGTVKPNEQFF. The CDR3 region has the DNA TGCGCCAGCAGGGAGCTAGGGACTGACGCCGGGACTGTCAAACCCAATGAGCAGTTCTTC.

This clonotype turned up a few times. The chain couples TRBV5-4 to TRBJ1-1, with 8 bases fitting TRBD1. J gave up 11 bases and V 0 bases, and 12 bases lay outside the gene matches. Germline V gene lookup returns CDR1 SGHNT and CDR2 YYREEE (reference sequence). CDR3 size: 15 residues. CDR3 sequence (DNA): TGTGCCAGCAGCTTGGCGAAGACAGGGGCGGTTGGTGCTTTCTTT. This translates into CASSLAKTGAVGAFF.